This TCR beta chain stems from a study of OX40 agonist ivuxolimab in advanced cancers. The table came from immunoSEQ multiplex PCR; TCRdb's copy has only in-frame clones and leaves some out. The sample comprises under 70,000 clones, 86% of which are singletons, and 8% to 10% rests with the top ten. Details on this clone: The sample contains more than one DNA sequence encoding this CDR3.

The trim removed 1 base at V and 7 bases at J, leaving 2 bases unmatched. Germline V gene lookup returns CDR1 SGHTA and CDR2 FQGNSA. The CDR3 spans 15 residues. This clonotype originated in an adult with an advanced solid tumor such as melanoma, head and neck, liver or kidney cancer. Sample: CD4+ or CD8+ T cells sorted from blood, taken in a trial of the OX40 agonist ivuxolimab. The chain combines TRBV7-2 with TRBJ1-4, with 11 positions matching TRBD1. This chain's CDR3 is CASSLGGQGAEKLFF. DNA of the CDR3: TGTGCCAGCAGCTTAGGAGGACAGGGGGCTGAAAAACTGTTTTTT.